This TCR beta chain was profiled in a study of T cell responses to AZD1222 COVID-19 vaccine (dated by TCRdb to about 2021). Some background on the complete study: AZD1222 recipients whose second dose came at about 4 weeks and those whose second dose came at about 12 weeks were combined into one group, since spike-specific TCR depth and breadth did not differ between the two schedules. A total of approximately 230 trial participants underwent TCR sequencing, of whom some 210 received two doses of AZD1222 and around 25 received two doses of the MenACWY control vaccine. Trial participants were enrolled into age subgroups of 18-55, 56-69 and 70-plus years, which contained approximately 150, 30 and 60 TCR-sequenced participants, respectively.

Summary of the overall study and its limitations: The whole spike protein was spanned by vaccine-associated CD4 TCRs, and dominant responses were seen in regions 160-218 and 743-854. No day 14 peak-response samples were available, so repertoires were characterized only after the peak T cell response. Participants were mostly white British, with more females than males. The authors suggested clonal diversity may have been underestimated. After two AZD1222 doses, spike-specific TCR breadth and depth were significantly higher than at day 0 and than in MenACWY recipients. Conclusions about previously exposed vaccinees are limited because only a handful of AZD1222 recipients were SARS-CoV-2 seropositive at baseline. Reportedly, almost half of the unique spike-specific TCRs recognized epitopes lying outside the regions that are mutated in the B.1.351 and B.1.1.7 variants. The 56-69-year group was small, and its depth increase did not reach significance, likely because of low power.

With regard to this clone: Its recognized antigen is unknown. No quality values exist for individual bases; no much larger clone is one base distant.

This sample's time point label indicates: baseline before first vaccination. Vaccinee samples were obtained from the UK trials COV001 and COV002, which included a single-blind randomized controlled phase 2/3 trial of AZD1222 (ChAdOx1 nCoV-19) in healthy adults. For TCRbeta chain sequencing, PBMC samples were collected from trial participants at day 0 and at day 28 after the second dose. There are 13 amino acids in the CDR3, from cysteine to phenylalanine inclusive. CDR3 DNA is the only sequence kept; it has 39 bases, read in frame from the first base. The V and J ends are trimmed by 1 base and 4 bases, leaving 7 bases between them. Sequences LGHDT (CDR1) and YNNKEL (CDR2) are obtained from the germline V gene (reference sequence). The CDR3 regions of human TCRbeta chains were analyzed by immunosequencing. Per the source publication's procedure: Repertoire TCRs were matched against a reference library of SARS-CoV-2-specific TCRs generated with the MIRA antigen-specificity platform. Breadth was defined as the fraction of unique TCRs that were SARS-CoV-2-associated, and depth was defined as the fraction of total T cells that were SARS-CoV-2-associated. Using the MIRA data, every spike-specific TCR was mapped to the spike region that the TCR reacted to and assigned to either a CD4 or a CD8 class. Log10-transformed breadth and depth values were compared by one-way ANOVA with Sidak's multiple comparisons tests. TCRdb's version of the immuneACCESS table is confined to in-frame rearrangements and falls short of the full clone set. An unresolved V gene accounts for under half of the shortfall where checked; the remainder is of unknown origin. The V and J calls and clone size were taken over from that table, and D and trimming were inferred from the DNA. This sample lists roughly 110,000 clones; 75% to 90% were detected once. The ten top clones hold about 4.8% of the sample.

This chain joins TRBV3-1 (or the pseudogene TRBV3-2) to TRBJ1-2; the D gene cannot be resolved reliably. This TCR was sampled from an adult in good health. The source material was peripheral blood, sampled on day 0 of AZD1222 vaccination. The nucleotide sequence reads TGTGCCAGCAGCCAAGCTTCGGCCTATGGCTACACCTTC. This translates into CASSQASAYGYTF.